The rows below give T cell receptor beta chains drawn from one sample of a study of identical twins. MiXCR, run by TCRdb on the 5' RACE reads, gives a single entry per CDR3 protein. The sample shows 450,000 or so distinct CDR3 sequences, over 12% of them seen only once. These data are also associated with another study on yellow fever vaccine responses in identical twins.

Specimen: CD4+ T cells sorted from blood. These receptor sequences come from a woman aged 18-29 years in good health. Both conserved end residues are part of each CDR3. Each record gives: D gene, V gene, J gene, clone size, CDR3 DNA, CDR3 protein. A D gene is named only where the DNA matches it firmly. Expanded clones are given a class, and other clones once, few, many or no size at all.

d_call: TRBD2; v_call: TRBV7-9; j_call: TRBJ2-7; clone_size: NA; cdr3_nt: TGTGCCAGCGGCCCGGGAGGCTACGAGCAGTACTTC; cdr3_aa: CASGPGGYEQYF
d_call: TRBD1; v_call: TRBV4-3; j_call: TRBJ2-5; clone_size: NA; cdr3_nt: TGCGCCAGCAGCCGAGCCCAGGGGGTTTATTACGGGGAGACCCAGTACTTC; cdr3_aa: CASSRAQGVYYGETQYF
d_call: NA; v_call: TRBV16; j_call: TRBJ2-7; clone_size: NA; cdr3_nt: TGTGCCAGCAGCTTGGACAGATACTCCTACGAGCAGTACTTC; cdr3_aa: CASSLDRYSYEQYF
d_call: TRBD2; v_call: TRBV10-3; j_call: TRBJ2-3; clone_size: NA; cdr3_nt: TGTGCCATCAGTACTAGCGGGAGGGCAGATACGCAGTATTTT; cdr3_aa: CAISTSGRADTQYF
d_call: TRBD2; v_call: TRBV7-2; j_call: TRBJ2-1; clone_size: NA; cdr3_nt: TGTGCCAGCAGCTTAGGGACTAGCGGCCATGAGCAGTTCTTC; cdr3_aa: CASSLGTSGHEQFF
d_call: TRBD1; v_call: TRBV7-2; j_call: TRBJ2-6; clone_size: few; cdr3_nt: TGTGCCAGCACTACCGAGACAGGGGCAGCCAACGTCCTGACTTTC; cdr3_aa: CASTTETGAANVLTF
d_call: NA; v_call: TRBV5-1; j_call: TRBJ2-3; clone_size: NA; cdr3_nt: TGCGCCAGCAGCTTCATTACGGAAGATACTTATACGCAGTATTTT; cdr3_aa: CASSFITEDTYTQYF
d_call: NA; v_call: TRBV24-1; j_call: TRBJ2-5; clone_size: NA; cdr3_nt: TGTGCCACCAGCCGACAGATGTACCAAGAGACCCAGTACTTC; cdr3_aa: CATSRQMYQETQYF
d_call: TRBD2; v_call: TRBV27; j_call: TRBJ2-1; clone_size: NA; cdr3_nt: TGTGCCAGCAAAGGTAGCGGGGGTGAATCGTCCGAGCAGTTCTTC; cdr3_aa: CASKGSGGESSEQFF
d_call: NA; v_call: TRBV9; j_call: TRBJ2-1; clone_size: few; cdr3_nt: TGTGCCAGCAGCGTAGGGCACAATGAGCAGTTCTTC; cdr3_aa: CASSVGHNEQFF
d_call: TRBD1; v_call: TRBV3-1; j_call: TRBJ2-7; clone_size: NA; cdr3_nt: TGTGCCAGCAGCCAAGGAGGACAGGGGATTGGGAACGAGCAGTACTTC; cdr3_aa: CASSQGGQGIGNEQYF
d_call: TRBD2; v_call: TRBV7-2; j_call: TRBJ2-3; clone_size: NA; cdr3_nt: TGTGCCAGCAGCTCGGACGGGGGGAGCACAGATACGCAGTATTTT; cdr3_aa: CASSSDGGSTDTQYF
d_call: NA; v_call: TRBV12-3/TRBV12-4; j_call: TRBJ2-7; clone_size: many; cdr3_nt: TGTGCCAGCAGTCTCCGACAGGCCCACGAGCAGTACTTC; cdr3_aa: CASSLRQAHEQYF
d_call: NA; v_call: TRBV29-1; j_call: TRBJ2-7; clone_size: many; cdr3_nt: TGCAGCGTTGGAGGAGAATACTTC; cdr3_aa: CSVGGEYF
d_call: NA; v_call: TRBV5-1; j_call: TRBJ2-7; clone_size: many; cdr3_nt: TGCGCCAGCAGCTCCCTAGCTGGGACCTACGAGCAGTACTTC; cdr3_aa: CASSSLAGTYEQYF
d_call: NA; v_call: TRBV20-1; j_call: TRBJ2-1; clone_size: few; cdr3_nt: TGCAGTGTTACGCTGAGCTCCTACAATGAGCAGTTCTTC; cdr3_aa: CSVTLSSYNEQFF
d_call: NA; v_call: TRBV2; j_call: TRBJ2-5; clone_size: few; cdr3_nt: TGTGCCAGTGGGGAGACAGGTTACCGAGAGACCCAGTACTTC; cdr3_aa: CASGETGYRETQYF
d_call: TRBD1; v_call: TRBV28; j_call: TRBJ2-5; clone_size: few; cdr3_nt: TGTGCCAGCAGAGCGGGACAGGGGGGCCAAGAGACCCAGTACTTC; cdr3_aa: CASRAGQGGQETQYF
d_call: NA; v_call: TRBV20-1; j_call: TRBJ2-4; clone_size: few; cdr3_nt: TGCAGTGCTAGTGTCAGGGGCTCCCCCATTCAGTACTTC; cdr3_aa: CSASVRGSPIQYF
d_call: TRBD1; v_call: TRBV28; j_call: TRBJ1-3; clone_size: NA; cdr3_nt: TGTGCCAGCAGTGATGGACAGGGTACTGGAAACACCATATATTTT; cdr3_aa: CASSDGQGTGNTIYF
d_call: NA; v_call: TRBV11-2; j_call: TRBJ2-7; clone_size: NA; cdr3_nt: TGTGCCAGCAGCTATCCAGAAGCCGAGCAGTACTTC; cdr3_aa: CASSYPEAEQYF
d_call: NA; v_call: TRBV20-1; j_call: TRBJ2-2; clone_size: NA; cdr3_nt: TGCAGTGCTAGAAGTCAGGCGGACACCGGGGAGCTGTTTTTT; cdr3_aa: CSARSQADTGELFF
d_call: TRBD2; v_call: TRBV10-3; j_call: TRBJ2-3; clone_size: NA; cdr3_nt: TGTGCCATCACTCCTCTGTCGACTAGCGGCACAGATACGCAGTATTTT; cdr3_aa: CAITPLSTSGTDTQYF
d_call: NA; v_call: TRBV18; j_call: TRBJ2-3; clone_size: NA; cdr3_nt: TGTGCCAGCTCACCGGCAGGGGTGGATACGCAGTATTTT; cdr3_aa: CASSPAGVDTQYF
d_call: TRBD1; v_call: TRBV11-2; j_call: TRBJ2-7; clone_size: few; cdr3_nt: TGTGCCAGCAGCCTACAGGGGAACTCCCAGGGTTTGTTCTACGAGCAGTACTTC; cdr3_aa: CASSLQGNSQGLFYEQYF
d_call: NA; v_call: TRBV20-1; j_call: TRBJ2-6; clone_size: NA; cdr3_nt: TGCAGTGCTACGCAGGGTTCTGGGGCCAACGTCCTGACTTTC; cdr3_aa: CSATQGSGANVLTF
d_call: TRBD2; v_call: TRBV4-3; j_call: TRBJ2-7; clone_size: few; cdr3_nt: TGCGCCAGCAGCCAACTAGCGGGAGGGCCCTTAGAGCAGTACTTC; cdr3_aa: CASSQLAGGPLEQYF
d_call: NA; v_call: TRBV28; j_call: TRBJ2-4; clone_size: NA; cdr3_nt: TGTGCCAGCAGTCAGACGGACACGGAAAGAAACATTCAGTACTTC; cdr3_aa: CASSQTDTERNIQYF
d_call: NA; v_call: TRBV10-3; j_call: TRBJ1-1; clone_size: NA; cdr3_nt: TGTGCCGTAAGTAGGTTGGCGAACACTGAAGCTTTCTTT; cdr3_aa: CAVSRLANTEAFF
d_call: TRBD1; v_call: TRBV29-1; j_call: TRBJ2-7; clone_size: few; cdr3_nt: TGCAGCGTTGCCCAGGGGACAGTCTCCTACGAGCAGTACTTC; cdr3_aa: CSVAQGTVSYEQYF
d_call: NA; v_call: TRBV29-1; j_call: TRBJ2-1; clone_size: NA; cdr3_nt: TGCAGCGTTGAAGAGGGTACAGCAACATCCTACAATGAGCAGTTCTTC; cdr3_aa: CSVEEGTATSYNEQFF
d_call: NA; v_call: TRBV10-3; j_call: TRBJ2-1; clone_size: many; cdr3_nt: TGTGCCATCAGTGAGTTGGACAATGAGCAGTTCTTC; cdr3_aa: CAISELDNEQFF
d_call: TRBD1; v_call: TRBV10-3; j_call: TRBJ1-2; clone_size: NA; cdr3_nt: TGTGCCATCAGTGGACAGGGAATGGATGGCTACACCTTC; cdr3_aa: CAISGQGMDGYTF
d_call: NA; v_call: TRBV28; j_call: TRBJ1-2; clone_size: NA; cdr3_nt: TGTGCCAGCAGTTTAACCAGGGGTGGTGGCTACACCTTC; cdr3_aa: CASSLTRGGGYTF
d_call: NA; v_call: TRBV20-1; j_call: TRBJ1-4; clone_size: many; cdr3_nt: TGCAGTGCTAGCCGGACATGGATGGGTGAAAAACTGTTTTTT; cdr3_aa: CSASRTWMGEKLFF
d_call: TRBD2; v_call: TRBV24-1; j_call: TRBJ2-2; clone_size: NA; cdr3_nt: TGTGCCACCAGTGATATTCTTAGCGGGAGGAACACCGGGGAGCTGTTTTTT; cdr3_aa: CATSDILSGRNTGELFF
d_call: TRBD2; v_call: TRBV28; j_call: TRBJ2-2; clone_size: few; cdr3_nt: TGTGCCAGCAGTGCCTCGCTTATGTGGGGGGGTAGGAACACCGGGGAGCTGTTTTTT; cdr3_aa: CASSASLMWGGRNTGELFF
d_call: NA; v_call: TRBV7-3; j_call: TRBJ2-3; clone_size: few; cdr3_nt: TGTGCCAGCAGCTCGGGAACTCTCGCCACAGATACGCAGTATTTT; cdr3_aa: CASSSGTLATDTQYF
d_call: NA; v_call: TRBV5-1; j_call: TRBJ2-6; clone_size: few; cdr3_nt: TGCGCCAGCAGCTGGGACGGGACACCTGGGGCCAACGTCCTGACTTTC; cdr3_aa: CASSWDGTPGANVLTF
d_call: NA; v_call: TRBV7-2; j_call: TRBJ2-1; clone_size: NA; cdr3_nt: TGTGCCAGCAGCTTAGGGCGACGGAACTCCTACAATGAGCAGTTCTTC; cdr3_aa: CASSLGRRNSYNEQFF
d_call: TRBD1; v_call: TRBV6-2/TRBV6-3; j_call: TRBJ1-5; clone_size: NA; cdr3_nt: TGTGCCAGCAGTTCACGACAGGGGACGAGGGTGGGCAATCAGCCCCAGCATTTT; cdr3_aa: CASSSRQGTRVGNQPQHF
d_call: NA; v_call: TRBV5-6; j_call: TRBJ2-1; clone_size: many; cdr3_nt: TGTGCCAGCTGGGATAACAGGGTGCGCTGGAATGAGCAGTTCTTC; cdr3_aa: CASWDNRVRWNEQFF
d_call: NA; v_call: TRBV12-3/TRBV12-4; j_call: TRBJ2-1; clone_size: few; cdr3_nt: TGTGCCAGCAGTCGCAACCATGAGCAGTTCTTC; cdr3_aa: CASSRNHEQFF
d_call: NA; v_call: TRBV20-1; j_call: TRBJ2-7; clone_size: NA; cdr3_nt: TGCAGTGCTAGGGACTTCGGACAGATCTACGAGCAGTACTTC; cdr3_aa: CSARDFGQIYEQYF
d_call: NA; v_call: TRBV12-3/TRBV12-4; j_call: TRBJ2-3; clone_size: few; cdr3_nt: TGTGCCAGCAGTCGCCCCGGGGGGCCCACAGATACGCAGTATTTT; cdr3_aa: CASSRPGGPTDTQYF
d_call: NA; v_call: TRBV7-2; j_call: TRBJ2-7; clone_size: few; cdr3_nt: TGTGCCAGCAGCTTAGCAACGTCCCGGGGGGCGAAAATCCCCTACGAGCAGTACTTC; cdr3_aa: CASSLATSRGAKIPYEQYF
d_call: TRBD2; v_call: TRBV7-6; j_call: TRBJ2-1; clone_size: once; cdr3_nt: TGTGCCAGCAGGTCTGCTAGCGGGAGTTTTGGAGAGCAGTTCTTC; cdr3_aa: CASRSASGSFGEQFF
d_call: TRBD1; v_call: TRBV10-3; j_call: TRBJ2-5; clone_size: few; cdr3_nt: TGTGCCATCCTAGGGACAGTGGGGGAGACCCAGTACTTC; cdr3_aa: CAILGTVGETQYF
d_call: NA; v_call: TRBV6-5; j_call: TRBJ1-1; clone_size: NA; cdr3_nt: TGTGCCAGCAGTTACGTGGTGAACACTGAAGCTTTCTTT; cdr3_aa: CASSYVVNTEAFF
d_call: NA; v_call: TRBV24-1; j_call: TRBJ2-3; clone_size: many; cdr3_nt: TGTGCCACCAGTGATTTGGCGGTCGCGACAGATACGCAGTATTTT; cdr3_aa: CATSDLAVATDTQYF
d_call: NA; v_call: TRBV6-1; j_call: TRBJ2-7; clone_size: few; cdr3_nt: TGTGCCAGCAGTACCGGAGACAGAGGGCCTTACGAGCAGTACTTC; cdr3_aa: CASSTGDRGPYEQYF
d_call: NA; v_call: TRBV27; j_call: TRBJ2-7; clone_size: few; cdr3_nt: TGTGCCAGCAGTTTATCACGGGACTACGAGCAGTACTTC; cdr3_aa: CASSLSRDYEQYF